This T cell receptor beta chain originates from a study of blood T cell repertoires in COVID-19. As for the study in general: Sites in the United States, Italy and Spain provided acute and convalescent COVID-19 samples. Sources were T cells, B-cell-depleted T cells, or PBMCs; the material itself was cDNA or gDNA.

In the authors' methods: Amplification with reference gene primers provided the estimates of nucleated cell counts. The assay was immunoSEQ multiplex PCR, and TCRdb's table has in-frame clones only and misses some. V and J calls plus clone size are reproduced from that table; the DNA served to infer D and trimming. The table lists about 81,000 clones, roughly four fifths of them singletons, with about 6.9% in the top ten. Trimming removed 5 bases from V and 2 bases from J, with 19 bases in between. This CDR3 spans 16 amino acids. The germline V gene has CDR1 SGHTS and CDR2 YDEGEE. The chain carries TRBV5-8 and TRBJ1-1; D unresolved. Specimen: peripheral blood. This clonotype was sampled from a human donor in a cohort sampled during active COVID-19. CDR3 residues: CASRWEGPLENTEAFF. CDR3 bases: TGTGCCAGCAGGTGGGAGGGCCCCCTTGAAAACACTGAAGCTTTCTTT. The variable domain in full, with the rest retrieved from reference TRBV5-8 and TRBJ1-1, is EAGVTQSPTHLIKTRGQQATLRCSPISGHTSVYWYQQALGLGLQFLLWYDEGEERNRGNFPPRFSGRQFPNYSSELNVNALELEDSALYLCASRWEGPLENTEAFFGQGTRLTVV.